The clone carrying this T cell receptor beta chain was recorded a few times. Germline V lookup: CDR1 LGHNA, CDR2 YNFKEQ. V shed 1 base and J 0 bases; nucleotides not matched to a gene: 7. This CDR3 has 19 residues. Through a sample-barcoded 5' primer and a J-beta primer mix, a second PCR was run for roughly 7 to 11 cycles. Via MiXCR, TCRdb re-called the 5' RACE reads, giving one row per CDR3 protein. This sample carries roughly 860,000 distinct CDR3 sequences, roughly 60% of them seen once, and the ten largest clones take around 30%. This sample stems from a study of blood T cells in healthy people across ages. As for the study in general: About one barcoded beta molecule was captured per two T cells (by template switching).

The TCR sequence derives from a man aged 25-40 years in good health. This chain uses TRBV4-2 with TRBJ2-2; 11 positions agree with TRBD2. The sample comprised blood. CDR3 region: CASSQGLAGGQTNTGELFF. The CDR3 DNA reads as TGTGCCAGCAGCCAAGGGCTAGCGGGGGGCCAAACGAACACCGGGGAGCTGTTTTTT.